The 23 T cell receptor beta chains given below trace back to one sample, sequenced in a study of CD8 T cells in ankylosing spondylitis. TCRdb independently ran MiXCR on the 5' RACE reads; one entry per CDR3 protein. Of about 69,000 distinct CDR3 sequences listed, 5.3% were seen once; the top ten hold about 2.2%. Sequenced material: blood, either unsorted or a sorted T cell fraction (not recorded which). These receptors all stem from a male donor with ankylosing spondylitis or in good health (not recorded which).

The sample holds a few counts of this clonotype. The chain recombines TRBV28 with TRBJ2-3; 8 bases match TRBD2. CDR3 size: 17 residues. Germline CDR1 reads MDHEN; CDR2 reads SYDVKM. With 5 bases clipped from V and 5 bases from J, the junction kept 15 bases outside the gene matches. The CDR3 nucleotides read TGTGCCAGCAGTACAGGACTAGCCGGTTCTCGGCGAGATACGCAGTATTTT. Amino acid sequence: CASSTGLAGSRRDTQYF.

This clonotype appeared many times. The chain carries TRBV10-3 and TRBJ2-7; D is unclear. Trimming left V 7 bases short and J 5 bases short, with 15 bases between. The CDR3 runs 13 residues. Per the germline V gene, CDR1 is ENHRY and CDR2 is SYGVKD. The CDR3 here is CAIKTSDKDEQYF. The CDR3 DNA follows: TGTGCCATCAAGACCAGTGACAAAGACGAGCAGTACTTC.

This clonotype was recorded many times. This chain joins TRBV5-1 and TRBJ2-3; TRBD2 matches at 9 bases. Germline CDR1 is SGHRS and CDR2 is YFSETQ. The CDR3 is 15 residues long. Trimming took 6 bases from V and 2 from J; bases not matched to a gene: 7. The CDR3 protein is CASTKRGEPTDTQYF. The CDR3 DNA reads TGCGCCAGCACGAAGCGGGGGGAACCCACAGATACGCAGTATTTT.

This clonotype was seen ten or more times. CDR3 in amino acids: CASSLKRRGGTEAFF. The CDR3 bases are TGTGCCAGCAGCTTAAAGAGGCGGGGGGGCACTGAAGCTTTCTTT. The chain carries TRBV11-2 and TRBJ1-1, with TRBD1 as a possible D gene (5 bases). CDR3 length: 15 residues. Germline CDR1 is SGHAT and CDR2 is FQNNGV. Between the trimmed V and J ends, which lost 2 bases and 4 bases, there was a span of 14 bases.

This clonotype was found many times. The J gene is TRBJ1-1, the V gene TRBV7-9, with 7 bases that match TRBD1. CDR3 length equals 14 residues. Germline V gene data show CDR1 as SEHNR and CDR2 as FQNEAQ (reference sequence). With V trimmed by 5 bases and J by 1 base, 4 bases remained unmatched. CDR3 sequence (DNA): TGTGCCAGCAGCCTGAGACAGGGGAACACTGAAGCTTTCTTT. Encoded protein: CASSLRQGNTEAFF.

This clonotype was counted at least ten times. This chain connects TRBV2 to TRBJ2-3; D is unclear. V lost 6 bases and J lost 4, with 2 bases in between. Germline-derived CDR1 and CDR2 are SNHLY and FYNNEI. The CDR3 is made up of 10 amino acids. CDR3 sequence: CASSPDTQYF. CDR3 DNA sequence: TGTGCCAGCAGCCCAGATACGCAGTATTTT. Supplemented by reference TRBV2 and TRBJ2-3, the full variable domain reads EPEVTQTPSHQVTQMGQEVILRCVPISNHLYFYWYRQILGQKVEFLVSFYNNEISEKSEIFDDQFSVERPDGSNFTLKIRSTKLEDSAMYFCASSPDTQYFGPGTRLTVL.

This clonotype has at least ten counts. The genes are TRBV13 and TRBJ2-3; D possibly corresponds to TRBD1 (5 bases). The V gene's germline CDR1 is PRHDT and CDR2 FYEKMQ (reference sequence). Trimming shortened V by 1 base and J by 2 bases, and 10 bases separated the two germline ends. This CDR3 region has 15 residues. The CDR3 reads CASSLEAGFTDTQYF. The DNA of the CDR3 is TGTGCCAGCAGCTTAGAGGCAGGGTTCACAGATACGCAGTATTTT.

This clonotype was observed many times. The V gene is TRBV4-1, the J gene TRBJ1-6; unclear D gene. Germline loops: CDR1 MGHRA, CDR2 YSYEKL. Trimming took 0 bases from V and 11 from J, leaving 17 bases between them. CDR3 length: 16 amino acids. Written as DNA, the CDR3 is TGCGCCAGCAGCCAAGAATCATGGCGGGTTGGAACACCCCTCCACTTT. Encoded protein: CASSQESWRVGTPLHF.

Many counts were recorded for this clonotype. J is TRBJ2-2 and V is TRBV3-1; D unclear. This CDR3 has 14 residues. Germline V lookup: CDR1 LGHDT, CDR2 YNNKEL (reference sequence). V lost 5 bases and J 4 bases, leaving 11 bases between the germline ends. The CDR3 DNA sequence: TGTGCCAGCAGCGTACCACCGAGCACCGGGGAGCTGTTTTTT. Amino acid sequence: CASSVPPSTGELFF.

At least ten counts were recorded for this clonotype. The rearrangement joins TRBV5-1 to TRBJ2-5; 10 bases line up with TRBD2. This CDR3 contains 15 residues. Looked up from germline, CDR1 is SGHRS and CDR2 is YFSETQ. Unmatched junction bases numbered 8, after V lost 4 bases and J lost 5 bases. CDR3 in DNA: TGCGCCAGCAGCGCGGGACTAGCGTCCCGGGAGACCCAGTACTTC. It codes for CASSAGLASRETQYF.

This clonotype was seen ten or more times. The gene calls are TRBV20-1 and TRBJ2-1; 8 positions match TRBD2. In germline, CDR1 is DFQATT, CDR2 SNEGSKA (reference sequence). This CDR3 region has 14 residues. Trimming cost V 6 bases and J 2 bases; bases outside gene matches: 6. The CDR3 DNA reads TGCAGTGCCCTGAGCGGGGGAACCTACAATGAGCAGTTCTTC. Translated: CSALSGGTYNEQFF.

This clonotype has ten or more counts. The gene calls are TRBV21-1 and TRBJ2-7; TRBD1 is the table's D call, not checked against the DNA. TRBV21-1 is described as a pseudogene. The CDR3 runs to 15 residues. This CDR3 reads CASSKGDTLSYEQYF. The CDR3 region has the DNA TGTGCCAGCAGCAAGGGCGATACCCTCTCCTACGAGCAGTACTTC.

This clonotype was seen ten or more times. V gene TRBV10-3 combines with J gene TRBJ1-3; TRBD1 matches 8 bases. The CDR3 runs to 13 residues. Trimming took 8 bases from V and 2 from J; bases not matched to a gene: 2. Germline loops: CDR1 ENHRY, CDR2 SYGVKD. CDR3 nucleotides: TGTGCCATCCGGACAGGGACTGGAAACACCATATATTTT. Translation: CAIRTGTGNTIYF.

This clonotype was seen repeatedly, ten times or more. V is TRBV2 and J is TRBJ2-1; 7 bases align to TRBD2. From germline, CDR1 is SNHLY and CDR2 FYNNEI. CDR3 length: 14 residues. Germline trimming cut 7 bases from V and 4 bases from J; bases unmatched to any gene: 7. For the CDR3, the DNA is TGTGCCAGCAAGTACGGGACTACATACAATGAGCAGTTCTTC. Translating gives CASKYGTTYNEQFF.

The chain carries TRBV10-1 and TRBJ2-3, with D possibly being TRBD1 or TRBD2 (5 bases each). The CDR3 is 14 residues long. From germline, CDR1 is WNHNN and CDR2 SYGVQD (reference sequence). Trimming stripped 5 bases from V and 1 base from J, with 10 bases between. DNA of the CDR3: TGCGCCAGCAGTACCCGGGACGGCACAGATACGCAGTATTTT. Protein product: CASSTRDGTDTQYF.

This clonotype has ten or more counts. The CDR3 protein is CASSRDRGLDEQFF. The CDR3 DNA sequence: TGTGCCAGCAGCCGTGACAGGGGGCTCGATGAGCAGTTCTTC. This chain joins TRBV11-2 and TRBJ2-1, with TRBD1 identical over 10 bases. CDR1 and CDR2 (germline): SGHAT, FQNNGV. After removal of 5 bases from V and 8 bases from J, the junction contained 6 bases not matched to a gene. CDR3 length: 14 residues.

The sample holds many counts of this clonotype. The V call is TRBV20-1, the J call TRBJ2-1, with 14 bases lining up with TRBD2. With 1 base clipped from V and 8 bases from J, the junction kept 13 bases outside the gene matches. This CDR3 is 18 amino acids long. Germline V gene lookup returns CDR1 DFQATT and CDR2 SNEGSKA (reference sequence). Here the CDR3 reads CSARGGGLAGGSPDEQFF. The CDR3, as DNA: TGCAGTGCTAGAGGGGGCGGACTAGCGGGGGGCAGCCCGGATGAGCAGTTCTTC.

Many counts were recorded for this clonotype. CDR3 sequence (DNA): TGTGCCAGCACACCCAGGACCGCTGCGAACACTGAAGCTTTCTTT. This codes for CASTPRTAANTEAFF. The chain has TRBV25-1 and TRBJ1-1; unclear D gene. Germline assignment: CDR1 MGHDK and CDR2 SYGVNS. The V end was cut by 7 bases, the J end by 1 base, with 16 bases between. The CDR3 spans 15 residues.

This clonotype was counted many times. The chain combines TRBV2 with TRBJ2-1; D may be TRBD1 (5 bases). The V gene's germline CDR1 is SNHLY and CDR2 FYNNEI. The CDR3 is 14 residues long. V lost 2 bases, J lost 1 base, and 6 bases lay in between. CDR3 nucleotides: TGTGCCAGCAGTGAAAGGGGTTCCTACAATGAGCAGTTCTTC. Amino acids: CASSERGSYNEQFF.

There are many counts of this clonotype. CDR3 region: CSVGGQQTQYF. CDR3 in DNA: TGCAGCGTTGGGGGGCAGCAGACCCAGTACTTC. The chain employs TRBV29-1 and TRBJ2-5; tentative D call: TRBD1 (6 bases). This CDR3 is 11 amino acids long. V was clipped by 4 bases and J by 6 bases, with 9 bases between them. In germline, CDR1 is SQVTM, CDR2 ANQGSEA.

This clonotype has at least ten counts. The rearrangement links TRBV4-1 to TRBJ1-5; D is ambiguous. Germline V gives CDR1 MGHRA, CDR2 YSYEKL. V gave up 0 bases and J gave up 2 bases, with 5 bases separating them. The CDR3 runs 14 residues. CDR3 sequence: CASSQEPGNQPQHF. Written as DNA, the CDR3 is TGCGCCAGCAGCCAAGAACCTGGCAATCAGCCCCAGCATTTT.

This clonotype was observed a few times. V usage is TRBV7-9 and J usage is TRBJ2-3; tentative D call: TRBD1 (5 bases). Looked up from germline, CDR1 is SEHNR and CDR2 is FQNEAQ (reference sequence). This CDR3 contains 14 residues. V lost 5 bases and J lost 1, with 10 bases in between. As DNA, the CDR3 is TGTGCCAGCAGCGAAACGACAGGCACAGATACGCAGTATTTT. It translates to CASSETTGTDTQYF.

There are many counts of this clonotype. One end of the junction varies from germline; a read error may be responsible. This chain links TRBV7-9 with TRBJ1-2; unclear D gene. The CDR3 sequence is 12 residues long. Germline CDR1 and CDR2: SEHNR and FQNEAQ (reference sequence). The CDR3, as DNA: TGTGCCAGCAGCTTAGGCGTCGGACTGAATCACTTC. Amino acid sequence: CASSLGVGLNHF.